What follows describes a single T cell receptor (beta chain). The antigen is not known. Germline-derived CDR1 and CDR2 are SGDLS and YYNGEE. With V trimmed by 4 bases and J by 3 bases, 7 bases remained unmatched. This CDR3 contains 14 residues. This record belongs to a study of T cell responses to AZD1222 COVID-19 vaccine. Study results and caveats: Clonal diversity may have been underestimated, and the donors were mostly white British, with more females than males. Without day 14 samples, only post-peak T cell repertoires were studied.

Using immunoSEQ multiplex PCR, the repertoire was profiled, and TCRdb retains in-frame clones only, with some absent. The data hold under 150,000 clones, with approximately 91% observed a single time. The analysis combined second doses at about 4 or about 12 weeks. The chain links TRBV9 to TRBJ2-7; 7 nucleotides agree with TRBD1. The TCR originated in an adult who received the AZD1222 COVID-19 vaccine. The source material was peripheral blood, sampled 28 days after the second AZD1222 dose. The CDR3, as DNA: TGTGCCAGCAGCTTCTCAGGGGGAGACTACGAGCAGTACTTC. Translated, it gives CASSFSGGDYEQYF.